This T cell receptor gamma chain was captured in a study of intestinal T cells in coeliac disease. In regard to this clone: A much larger clone differs from this one at a single base, so this may be a read error. The sample contains more than one DNA sequence encoding this CDR3.

Using approximately 220 ng of biopsy DNA, TRG was amplified with LymphoTrack primers. TCRdb made new clone calls on the multiplex PCR reads using CATT. This table holds 1,900 or so gamma-chain clones, 40% to 55% found once. Each case's genomic DNA was extracted from ten approximately 5.1-µm formalin-fixed paraffin-embedded scrolls. The TCR was taken from a human donor with celiac disease. Sequenced input: a duodenal biopsy.

Here the CDR3 reads CACWIRLRVGYKKLF. In DNA form, the CDR3 reads TGTGCCTGCTGGATTAGGCTGCGGGTGGGTTATAAGAAACTCTTC. The rearrangement uses TRGV11 and TRGJ1 or TRGJ2. TRGV11 is noted as an ORF with a role that remains uncertain. The CDR3 is 15 residues long.